This T cell receptor beta chain is drawn from a study of CD8 T cells in ankylosing spondylitis. Overall study results and limits: Apparently characteristic of ankylosing spondylitis blood was a TCR beta motif (about 8 highly homologous variants). Reportedly, matched ankylosing spondylitis synovial fluid was significantly enriched for disease-linked clones.

TCRdb called the 5' RACE reads again in MiXCR, with one record for every CDR3 protein. The sample lists under 150,000 distinct CDR3 sequences; 15% to 20% were seen once. The germline V gene has CDR1 MGHRA and CDR2 YSYEKL. This CDR3 has 15 residues. V was clipped by 2 bases and J by 5 bases, with 15 bases between them. On this clonotype itself: What it binds is not known.

V gene TRBV4-1 combines with J gene TRBJ2-5, with D possibly being TRBD2 (5 bases). The origin of this receptor is a male donor with ankylosing spondylitis. The material sequenced was blood, either unsorted or a sorted T cell fraction (not recorded which). DNA of the CDR3: TGCGCCAGCAGCCAACTAGCCGGAACGTTGGAGACCCAGTACTTC. This encodes CASSQLAGTLETQYF.